This T cell receptor beta chain appears in the sequencing data of a study of T-cell memory formation after mild COVID-19. Study details: TCR clusters were mostly confined to one donor each.

TCRdb called the 5' RACE reads again in MiXCR, with one record for every CDR3 protein. The data contain about 250,000 distinct CDR3 sequences, roughly 15% of them seen just once; the ten biggest clones take up 2% to 2.5%. The CDR3 consists of 13 residues. The germline V gene has CDR1 DFQATT and CDR2 SNEGSKA (reference sequence). Trimming removed 3 bases from V and 0 bases from J, with 8 bases in between. General study findings and limits: Contracting CD8+ clones were enriched in EMRA, CD4+ mainly in CM and EM.

Details on this clonotype: Its antigen is currently unknown.

Sequenced input: PBMCs or a T cell subset sorted from them (not recorded which). The receptor comes from an adult woman who had mild COVID-19 (a few samples of this study predate the infection). Cell type and time point are not known. The gene calls are TRBV20-1 and TRBJ1-1; D gene uncertain. This CDR3 reads CSASGRVNTEAFF. As DNA, the CDR3 is TGCAGTGCTAGTGGACGGGTGAACACTGAAGCTTTCTTT.